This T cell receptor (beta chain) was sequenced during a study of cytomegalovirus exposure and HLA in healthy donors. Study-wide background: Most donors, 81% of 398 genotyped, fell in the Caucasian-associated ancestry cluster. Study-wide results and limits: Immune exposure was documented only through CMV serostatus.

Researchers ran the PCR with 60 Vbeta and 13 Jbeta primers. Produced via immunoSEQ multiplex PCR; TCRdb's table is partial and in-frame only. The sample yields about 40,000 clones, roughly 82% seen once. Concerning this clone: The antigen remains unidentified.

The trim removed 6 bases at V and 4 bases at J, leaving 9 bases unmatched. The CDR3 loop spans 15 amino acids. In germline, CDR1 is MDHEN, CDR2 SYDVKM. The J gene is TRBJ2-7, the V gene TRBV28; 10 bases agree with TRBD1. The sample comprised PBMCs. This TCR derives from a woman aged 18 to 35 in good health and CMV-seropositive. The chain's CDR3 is CASRGGQGKFYEQYF. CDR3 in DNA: TGTGCCAGCAGAGGGGGACAGGGGAAGTTTTACGAGCAGTACTTC.